A single sample is the source of the 14 T cell receptor beta chains below, sequenced in a study of type 1 regulatory T cells. The antigens for these receptors are not known. Via MiXCR, TCRdb re-called the reads, giving one row per CDR3 protein. The sample gives 60,000 to 70,000 distinct CDR3 sequences, approximately 64% of which show up once; about 8% is in the top ten. Sequenced input: cultured T cells, either the whole culture or a sorted T cell fraction (not recorded which). Subset in this sample: Tr1-enriched cell product generated in vitro against host alloantigens. These receptors were obtained from a human donor in good health.

The chain joins TRBV2 to TRBJ1-6, with a possible D match to TRBD1 (5 bases). The CDR3 loop spans 13 amino acids. V dropped 7 bases and J dropped 7 bases, with 11 bases sitting between them. CDR1 is SNHLY and CDR2 is FYNNEI in the germline V gene. CDR3 coding DNA: TGTGCCAGCAACCCGGGACCAAATTCACCCCTCCACTTT. Translation gives CASNPGPNSPLHF.

The chain combines TRBV4-1 with TRBJ2-7, with 8 bases aligning to TRBD2. After removal of 4 bases from V and 4 bases from J, the junction contained 6 bases not matched to a gene. In germline, CDR1 is MGHRA, CDR2 YSYEKL. This CDR3 contains 14 residues. The DNA of the CDR3 is TGCGCCAGCAGCCCAGCGGGAGTCACTTACGAGCAGTACTTC. It yields the protein CASSPAGVTYEQYF.

This sequence joins TRBV20-1 and TRBJ2-3; unclear D gene. The CDR3 is made up of 18 amino acids. Deletions cut 1 base from V and 6 bases from J, with 26 bases between. Germline CDR1 DFQATT, CDR2 SNEGSKA (reference sequence). This CDR3 reads CSARANYRASKMDDTQYF. The DNA for the CDR3 is TGCAGTGCTAGAGCGAACTACCGGGCCTCTAAGATGGATGATACGCAGTATTTT.

The V gene is TRBV10-3, the J gene TRBJ2-7; TRBD1 is a possible D gene (6 bases). This CDR3 is built from 14 residues. Trimming pared 3 bases from V and 4 bases from J, leaving 13 bases between. Germline CDR1 ENHRY, CDR2 SYGVKD. CDR3 bases: TGTGCCATCAGTGAACAGGGATCGATTTACGAGCAGTACTTC. Translation: CAISEQGSIYEQYF.

The chain couples TRBV6-5 to TRBJ2-7, with TRBD1 matching over 11 bases. This CDR3 contains 14 residues. Germline V gene lookup returns CDR1 MNHEY and CDR2 SVGAGI. J gave up 3 bases and V 5 bases, and 3 bases lay outside the gene matches. DNA for the CDR3: TGTGCCAGCAGTGCCGGGACAGGGGGCTACGAGCAGTACTTC. This codes for CASSAGTGGYEQYF.

The chain links TRBV2 to TRBJ2-2; no definite D call. Germline lookup yields CDR1 SNHLY and CDR2 FYNNEI. The length of the CDR3 is 13 residues. The V and J ends lost 1 base and 6 bases respectively, with 6 bases between them. The CDR3 DNA reads TGTGCCAGCAGTGAAGGTTGGGCCGGGGAGCTGTTTTTT. This sequence encodes CASSEGWAGELFF.

The chain recombines TRBV7-2 with TRBJ2-5, with D hard to call. The CDR3 totals 12 residues. CDR1 is SGHTA, CDR2 FQGNSA, per germline. V lost 6 bases and J 1 base, leaving 6 bases between the germline ends. CDR3 amino acids: CASSFSQETQYF. The CDR3 region has the DNA TGTGCCAGCAGTTTCTCCCAAGAGACCCAGTACTTC.

This rearrangement joins TRBV7-2 to TRBJ2-3; 7 bases align to TRBD2. The V segment lost 3 bases and the J segment 0 bases; nucleotides outside the gene matches: 6. Germline CDR1 reads SGHTA; CDR2 reads FQGNSA. CDR3 length equals 16 residues. This CDR3 reads CASSFVGRGSTDTQYF. The CDR3 bases are TGTGCCAGCAGCTTCGTGGGGCGGGGGAGCACAGATACGCAGTATTTT.

This clonotype showed up just a few times. CDR3 DNA sequence: TGTGCCAGCAGCTTAGACCTGACCGGGGAGCTGTTTTTT. It specifies CASSLDLTGELFF. The rearrangement uses TRBV11-3 and TRBJ2-2, with D hard to call. Germline V lookup: CDR1 SGHNT, CDR2 YENEEA. Trimming left V 0 bases short and J 5 bases short, with 4 bases between. The CDR3 totals 13 residues.

The chain joins TRBV20-1 to TRBJ2-3, with 11 bases identical to TRBD2. This CDR3 is 14 amino acids long. The ends lost 5 bases at V and 1 base at J; junction bases unmatched: 2. Germline V gives CDR1 DFQATT, CDR2 SNEGSKA (reference sequence). The CDR3 spells CSAPGLAGTDTQYF. The CDR3 DNA reads TGCAGTGCTCCGGGACTAGCGGGCACAGATACGCAGTATTTT.

This clonotype was observed a handful of times. The chain carries TRBV28 and TRBJ2-2, with 7 bases lining up with TRBD2. With 3 bases clipped from V and 0 bases from J, the junction kept 4 bases outside the gene matches. Germline CDR1 and CDR2: MDHEN and SYDVKM. CDR3 length: 16 residues. Written as DNA, the CDR3 is TGTGCCAGCAGTTTCTCGGGAGGAGCGAACACCGGGGAGCTGTTTTTT. Translating gives CASSFSGGANTGELFF. The entire variable domain, with the rest obtained from reference TRBV28 and TRBJ2-2, is as follows: DVKVTQSSRYLVKRTGEKVFLECVQDMDHENMFWYRQDPGLGLRLIYFSYDVKMKEKGDIPEGYSVSREKKERFSLILESASTNQTSMYLCASSFSGGANTGELFFGEGSRLTVL.

The rearrangement uses TRBV6-6 and TRBJ2-5; D is unresolved. The V and J ends lost 7 bases and 7 bases respectively, with 10 bases between them. Per the germline V gene, CDR1 is MNHNY and CDR2 is SVGAGI (reference sequence). This CDR3 is 11 amino acids long. CDR3 sequence: CASKTTGTQYF. In nucleotides, the CDR3 is TGTGCCAGCAAGACCACCGGGACCCAGTACTTC.

The V call is TRBV15, the J call TRBJ1-5, with TRBD1 as a possible D gene (5 bases). The length of the CDR3 is 17 residues. With 3 bases removed from V and 3 bases from J, the gap between germline ends came to 18 bases. Per the germline V gene, CDR1 is LNHNV and CDR2 is YYDKDF (reference sequence). CDR3 region: CATSSEPRGVPNQPQHF. CDR3 sequence (DNA): TGTGCCACCAGCAGTGAACCCCGGGGCGTCCCCAATCAGCCCCAGCATTTT. Looking up the rest from reference TRBV15 and TRBJ1-5 gives the full variable domain: DAMVIQNPRYQVTQFGKPVTLSCSQTLNHNVMYWYQQKSSQAPKLLFHYYDKDFNNEADTPDNFQSRRPNTSFCFLDIRSPGLGDTAMYLCATSSEPRGVPNQPQHFGDGTRLSIL.

The table lists this clonotype with a few counts. The gene calls are TRBV19 and TRBJ2-1; 10 bases map to TRBD2. V was clipped by 0 bases and J by 5 bases; unmatched bases: 7. Germline V gene lookup returns CDR1 LNHDA and CDR2 SQIVND (reference sequence). This CDR3 spans 17 amino acids. The CDR3 loop reads CASSIDQSSGRNNEQFF. The CDR3 DNA sequence: TGTGCCAGTAGTATAGATCAGAGTAGCGGGAGGAACAATGAGCAGTTCTTC. The variable domain in full, completed from reference TRBV19 and TRBJ2-1, reads DGGITQSPKYLFRKEGQNVTLSCEQNLNHDAMYWYRQDPGQGLRLIYYSQIVNDFQKGDIAEGYSVSREKKESFPLTVTSAQKNPTAFYLCASSIDQSSGRNNEQFFGPGTRLTVL.